Shown below are 28 T cell receptor beta chains from a single sample sequenced in a study of immune cell composition in non-small cell lung cancer. Normal lung was sampled as far from the tumour as possible, at least 3 cm. Sequenced by immunoSEQ multiplex PCR; TCRdb stores in-frame clones only, minus some. The sample consists of about 3,300 clones, roughly 70% of them appearing once. The data were also submitted as part of a second study, on CD4 T cells in lung cancer.

Sequences were obtained from non-adjacent lung tissue. Receptors originate from a human donor with non-small cell lung cancer.

This chain connects TRBV29-1 to TRBJ2-3; no reliable D call. Trimming took off 0 bases at V and 0 bases at J, with 10 bases between the two ends. The CDR3 loop spans 15 amino acids. CDR1 SQVTM and CDR2 ANQGSEA come from the germline V gene. The CDR3 is CSVEDGRSSTDTQYF. The CDR3 DNA reads TGCAGCGTTGAAGATGGTCGGTCTAGCACAGATACGCAGTATTTT.

The chain links TRBV19 to TRBJ1-1; no clear D gene. The V and J ends lost 6 bases and 5 bases respectively, with 16 bases between them. Per the germline V gene, CDR1 is LNHDA and CDR2 is SQIVND (reference sequence). This CDR3 is 14 amino acids long. This CDR3 is CASRLGVERTEAFF. The CDR3 DNA follows: TGTGCCAGTAGACTCGGGGTTGAAAGGACTGAAGCTTTCTTT.

The CDR3 protein is CASKTGGDQNTIYF. CDR3 in DNA: TGTGCCAGCAAAACAGGGGGCGACCAAAACACCATATATTTT. The chain recombines TRBV6-5 with TRBJ1-3; 9 bases are shared with TRBD1. CDR1 MNHEY and CDR2 SVGAGI come from the germline V gene. V lost 7 bases to trimming and J lost 6 bases; unmatched junction nucleotides: 7. This CDR3 has 14 residues.

This rearrangement joins TRBV7-9 to TRBJ2-6; D is unresolved. V gave up 4 bases and J gave up 1 base, with 8 bases separating them. Germline CDR1 reads SEHNR; CDR2 reads FQNEAQ (reference sequence). The CDR3 is 15 residues long. CDR3 in DNA: TGTGCCAGCAGCTACCTGGCTTCTGGGGCCAACGTCCTGACTTTC. Translating it yields CASSYLASGANVLTF.

In its sample, this clone is large. The CDR3 loop reads CASRWRRGETQYF. As DNA, the CDR3 is TGTGCCAGCAGATGGAGGAGGGGAGAGACCCAGTACTTC. This chain joins TRBV28 and TRBJ2-5; D possibly corresponds to TRBD2 (6 bases). Germline V gene sequence: CDR1 MDHEN, CDR2 SYDVKM. V lost 6 bases and J 4 bases, leaving 12 bases between the germline ends. There are 13 residues in the CDR3.

This rearrangement joins TRBV29-1 to TRBJ1-5; no reliable D call. Trimming shortened V by 6 bases and J by 3 bases, and 12 bases separated the two germline ends. The CDR3 extends over 13 amino acids. Germline V gene sequence: CDR1 SQVTM, CDR2 ANQGSEA. Here the CDR3 DNA reads TGCAGCGTCAGAGACAACTTCAATCAGCCCCAGCATTTT. This sequence encodes CSVRDNFNQPQHF. Together with reference TRBV29-1 and TRBJ1-5, the CDR3 gives the full variable domain: SAVISQKPSRDICQRGTSLTIQCQVDSQVTMMFWYRQQPGQSLTLIATANQGSEATYESGFVIDKFPISRPNLTFSTLTVSNMSPEDSSIYLCSVRDNFNQPQHFGDGTRLSIL.

This clone was counted a few times. The genes are TRBV6-5 and TRBJ1-4, with D tentatively TRBD1 (6 bases). CDR1 is MNHEY and CDR2 is SVGAGI in the germline V gene. The V end was cut by 5 bases, the J end by 7 bases, with 14 bases between. The CDR3 extends over 14 amino acids. The CDR3 coding sequence is TGTGCCAGCAGTCTACAGGGTTCGGGTGAAAAACTGTTTTTT. This sequence encodes CASSLQGSGEKLFF.

CDR3 nucleotides: TGCGCCAGCAGCTTGGCGGCTAGCGGGATAGGGTACAATGAGCAGTTCTTC. It specifies CASSLAASGIGYNEQFF. The chain recombines TRBV5-1 with TRBJ2-1, with 9 bases lining up with TRBD2. The CDR3 is made up of 17 amino acids. The junction had 8 bases not matched to a gene; V was cut back by 0 bases and J by 4 bases. CDR1 is SGHRS, CDR2 YFSETQ, per germline.

This clone showed up just a few times. V usage is TRBV29-1 and J usage is TRBJ1-1; D is unclear. V gave up 8 bases and J gave up 0 bases, with 10 bases separating them. The CDR3 sequence is 12 residues long. Germline values: CDR1 SQVTM, CDR2 ANQGSEA. CDR3 DNA sequence: TGCAGCTCCAGCGGGGTGAACACTGAAGCTTTCTTT. The encoded protein is CSSSGVNTEAFF.

In this sample, this clone turned up once. The chain has TRBV19 and TRBJ2-1; TRBD2 agrees at 8 bases. The germline gives CDR1 LNHDA, CDR2 SQIVND (reference sequence). V lost 2 bases, J lost 2 bases, and 8 bases stayed unmatched. The CDR3 is 17 residues long. The CDR3 DNA reads as TGTGCCAGTAGTATACTGCCGGGACTAGGACCCTACAATGAGCAGTTCTTC. The encoded protein is CASSILPGLGPYNEQFF.

The chain joins TRBV5-1 to TRBJ2-1; 10 bases are a match to TRBD2. The CDR3 is made up of 19 amino acids. With 0 bases clipped from V and 2 bases from J, the junction kept 11 bases outside the gene matches. Germline-derived CDR1 and CDR2 are SGHRS and YFSETQ. The CDR3 coding sequence is TGCGCCAGCAGCTTGGGGGAAGGGAGCGGGAGGGCCACCTACAATGAGCAGTTCTTC. It translates to CASSLGEGSGRATYNEQFF.

This chain's CDR3 is CASSPQLAEIYNEQFF. CDR3 DNA: TGTGCCAGTAGTCCCCAACTAGCGGAAATCTACAATGAGCAGTTCTTC. This sequence joins TRBV19 and TRBJ2-1; 8 nucleotides line up with TRBD2. V trimming: 5 bases; J trimming: 3 bases; junction bases outside the gene matches: 9. This CDR3 is 16 amino acids long. CDR1 is LNHDA, CDR2 SQIVND, per germline (reference sequence).

The genes are TRBV10-1 and TRBJ2-5; possible D gene TRBD2, 7 bases. The V end lost 7 bases, the J end lost 6 bases, and 12 bases lay between the germline ends. The germline V gene has CDR1 WNHNN and CDR2 SYGVQD (reference sequence). The CDR3 consists of 12 residues. DNA of the CDR3: TGCGCCAGCACAGAGCGGGACAAGACCCAGTACTTC. As protein: CASTERDKTQYF.

The chain joins TRBV28 to TRBJ1-1, with TRBD1 as a possible D gene (5 bases). CDR1 is MDHEN and CDR2 is SYDVKM in the germline V gene. The V gene lost 7 bases and the J gene lost 1 base, with 13 bases spanning the gap. This CDR3 spans 14 amino acids. The CDR3 DNA follows: TGTGCCAGCACCCCGGACACTGGGAACACTGAAGCTTTCTTT. Translated: CASTPDTGNTEAFF.

This chain connects TRBV27 to TRBJ1-2, with 9 bases lining up with TRBD1. This CDR3 contains 14 residues. Germline V CDR1 and CDR2: MNHEY, SMNVEV (reference sequence). Germline trimming cut 8 bases from V and 5 bases from J; bases unmatched to any gene: 9. CDR3 coding DNA: TGTGCCAGCGGGCGATCCGGGACAGGGTATGGCTACACCTTC. Translating gives CASGRSGTGYGYTF.

This clone has a handful of counts. The V call is TRBV19, the J call TRBJ2-5, with D tentatively TRBD2 (5 bases). This CDR3 is built from 11 residues. The germline V and J ends were trimmed by 3 bases and 6 bases, with 5 bases remaining between them. CDR1 is LNHDA, CDR2 SQIVND, per germline (reference sequence). CDR3 region: CASSIGKTQYF. CDR3 coding DNA: TGTGCCAGTAGTATCGGGAAGACCCAGTACTTC.

A few counts support this clone. The CDR3 DNA follows: TGTGCCAGCAGCCTCACGGGACAGGTCTTTAAGTATGAGCAGTACTTC. It is translated as CASSLTGQVFKYEQYF. The V call is TRBV11-2, the J call TRBJ2-7, with 8 bases identical to TRBD1. This CDR3 spans 16 amino acids. CDR1 and CDR2 (germline): SGHAT, FQNNGV. Trimming at V came to 5 bases and at J to 7 bases, leaving 16 bases not matched to a gene.

This clone has just a few counts. The chain combines TRBV5-1 with TRBJ1-1, with 9 bases matching TRBD1. V gave up 0 bases and J gave up 5 bases; unmatched junction bases: 5. Germline V CDR1 and CDR2: SGHRS, YFSETQ. This CDR3 is 15 amino acids long. The CDR3 spells CASSLGPGQGTEAFF. In DNA, the CDR3 is TGCGCCAGCAGCTTGGGCCCGGGACAGGGTACTGAAGCTTTCTTT.

The chain employs TRBV5-1 and TRBJ2-5, with D perhaps matching TRBD2 (5 bases). This CDR3 has 14 amino acids. Per germline, CDR1 SGHRS and CDR2 YFSETQ. Trimming removed 5 bases at V and 5 bases at J, with 16 bases between. The CDR3 coding sequence is TGCGCCAGCAGGAACGAGGGCGCGTGGGAGACCCAGTACTTC. This encodes CASRNEGAWETQYF.

This clone was recorded once. CDR3 sequence: CASSLRGGRFKETQYF. DNA of the CDR3: TGTGCCAGCAGCCTTAGGGGGGGGCGGTTTAAAGAGACCCAGTACTTC. The rearrangement links TRBV7-8 to TRBJ2-5; possibly TRBD2 for D (7 bases). V shed 5 bases and J shed 3 bases, with 19 bases lying between them. The CDR3 is made up of 16 amino acids. Germline assignment: CDR1 SGHVS and CDR2 FQNEAQ.

The CDR3 is CASRTQIGAQPQHF. The DNA of the CDR3 is TGTGCCAGCCGAACCCAGATAGGGGCTCAGCCCCAGCATTTT. V usage is TRBV28 and J usage is TRBJ1-5; a possible D gene is TRBD1 (5 bases). Per the germline V gene, CDR1 is MDHEN and CDR2 is SYDVKM. Trimming took off 8 bases at V and 6 bases at J, with 17 bases between the two ends. The CDR3 consists of 14 residues.

The chain carries TRBV21-1 and TRBJ1-2. TRBV21-1 corresponds to a pseudogene. CDR3 length equals 12 residues. DNA of the CDR3: TGTGCCAGCAGCATTCGTGAGCGAGGCTACACCTTC. Residues: CASSIRERGYTF.

This clone came up once. The V and J genes are TRBV19 and TRBJ2-3, with D unclear. Trimming took 1 base from V and 1 from J, leaving 6 bases between them. The CDR3 is 14 amino acids. Looked up from germline, CDR1 is LNHDA and CDR2 is SQIVND (reference sequence). The CDR3 protein is CASSIALGTDTQYF. The CDR3 coding sequence is TGTGCCAGTAGTATAGCCCTTGGCACAGATACGCAGTATTTT.

On this clone: In the same sample, other DNA sequences code for this CDR3. The V call is TRBV6-5, the J call TRBJ2-7; 8 bases are a match to TRBD1. CDR1 and CDR2 (germline): MNHEY, SVGAGI. The V and J ends lost 2 bases and 6 bases, in that order; junction bases with no gene match: 6. The length of the CDR3 is 14 residues. For the CDR3, the DNA is TGTGCCAGCAGTTACGGGACAGGAGGGCGCGAGCAGTACTTC. Its protein product is CASSYGTGGREQYF.

The rearrangement uses TRBV5-1 and TRBJ2-7; TRBD2 matches at 14 bases. This CDR3 is built from 15 residues. Per the germline V gene, CDR1 is SGHRS and CDR2 is YFSETQ. Losses at the gene ends were 4 bases for V and 7 bases for J; bases not matched to a gene: 7. CDR3 sequence reads: CASSPRTSGRIEQYV. The CDR3 DNA sequence: TGCGCCAGCAGCCCACGGACTAGCGGGAGGATAGAGCAGTACGTC.

The V gene is TRBV11-2, the J gene TRBJ2-1; TRBD1 matches at 8 bases. The CDR3 loop spans 14 amino acids. Trimming took 5 bases from V and 4 from J; bases not matched to a gene: 4. The V gene's germline CDR1 is SGHAT and CDR2 FQNNGV. The CDR3 coding sequence is TGTGCCAGCAGCCTCCAGGGGGCGTACAATGAGCAGTTCTTC. Its protein is CASSLQGAYNEQFF.

In its sample, this clone was seen a few times. This chain links TRBV10-3 with TRBJ1-2, with D possibly TRBD1 on 6 matching bases. In germline, CDR1 is ENHRY, CDR2 SYGVKD. This CDR3 has 12 residues. Trimming shortened V by 2 bases and J by 8 bases, and 9 bases separated the two germline ends. CDR3 in DNA: TGTGCCATCAGTGAGCCAGGGGAAGGCTACACCTTC. It translates to CAISEPGEGYTF.

This clone was recorded only once. The chain has TRBV28 and TRBJ1-2; D unresolved. The V and J ends lost 8 bases and 3 bases respectively, with 19 bases between them. This CDR3 is built from 15 residues. Looked up from germline, CDR1 is MDHEN and CDR2 is SYDVKM. The CDR3 loop is CASRPGGSIHYGYTF. CDR3 sequence (DNA): TGTGCCAGCCGTCCCGGCGGCAGCATTCACTATGGCTACACCTTC.